This T cell receptor (beta chain) appears in the sequencing data of a study of human T cells and chemical hapten exposure. MiXCR was run by TCRdb on the RACE reads, yielding one entry per CDR3 protein. The data show roughly 380,000 distinct CDR3 sequences, with under 6.5% seen just once and under 7% held by the top ten. Trimming left V 1 base short and J 2 bases short, with 8 bases between. From germline, CDR1 is MGHRA and CDR2 YSYEKL. The CDR3 is 14 residues long. Time point of the sample: patch test 2, 6 weeks after DPC sensitization. Treatment described: therapeutic diphenylcyclopropenone sensitization with weekly scalp DPC.

The input for sequencing was whole blood, taken in connection with sensitization to the hapten diphenylcyclopropenone (DPC). The rearrangement uses TRBV4-1 and TRBJ1-1, with no clear D. This sequence originates from a woman aged 18-30 years with alopecia areata. Some clones in this sample may be carry-over from other donors' samples. CDR3 region: CASSQADANTEAFF. As DNA, the CDR3 is TGCGCCAGCAGCCAAGCGGACGCAAACACTGAAGCTTTCTTT.